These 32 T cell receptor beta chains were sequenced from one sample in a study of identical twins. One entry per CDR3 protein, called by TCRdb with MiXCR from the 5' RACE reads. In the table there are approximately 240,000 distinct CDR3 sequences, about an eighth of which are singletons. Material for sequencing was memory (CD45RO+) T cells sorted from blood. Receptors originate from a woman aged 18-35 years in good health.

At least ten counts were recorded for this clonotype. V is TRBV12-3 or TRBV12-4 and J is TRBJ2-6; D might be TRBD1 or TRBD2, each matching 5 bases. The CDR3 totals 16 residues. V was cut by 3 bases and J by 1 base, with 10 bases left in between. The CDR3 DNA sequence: TGTGCCAGCAGTTTGGGACGGACTTCTGGGGCCAACGTCCTGACTTTC. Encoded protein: CASSLGRTSGANVLTF.

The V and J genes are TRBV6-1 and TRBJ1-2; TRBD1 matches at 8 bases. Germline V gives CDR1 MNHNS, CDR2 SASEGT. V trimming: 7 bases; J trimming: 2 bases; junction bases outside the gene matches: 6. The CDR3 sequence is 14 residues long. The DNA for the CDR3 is TGTGCCAGCAATATACAGGGGGAGAACTATGGCTACACCTTC. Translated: CASNIQGENYGYTF.

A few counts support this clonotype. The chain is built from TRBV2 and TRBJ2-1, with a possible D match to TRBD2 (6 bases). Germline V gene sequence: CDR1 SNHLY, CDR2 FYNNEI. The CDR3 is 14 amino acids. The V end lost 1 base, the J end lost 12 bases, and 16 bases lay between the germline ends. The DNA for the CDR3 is TGTGCCAGCAGTGAAGGGCGGGGCCCCCTCTCGCAGTTCTTC. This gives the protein CASSEGRGPLSQFF.

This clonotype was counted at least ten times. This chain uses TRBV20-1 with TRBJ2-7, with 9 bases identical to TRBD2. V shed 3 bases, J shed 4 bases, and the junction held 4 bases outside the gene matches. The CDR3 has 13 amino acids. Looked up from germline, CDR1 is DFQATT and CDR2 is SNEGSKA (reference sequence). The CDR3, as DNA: TGCAGTGCTAGTCTAGCGGGAACATACGAGCAGTACTTC. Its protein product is CSASLAGTYEQYF.

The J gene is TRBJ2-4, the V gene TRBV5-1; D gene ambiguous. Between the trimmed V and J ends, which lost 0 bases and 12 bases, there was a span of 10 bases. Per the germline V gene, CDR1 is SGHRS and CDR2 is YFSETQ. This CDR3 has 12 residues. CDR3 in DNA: TGCGCCAGCAGCTTGGTAGGACGGACTCAGTACTTC. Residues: CASSLVGRTQYF.

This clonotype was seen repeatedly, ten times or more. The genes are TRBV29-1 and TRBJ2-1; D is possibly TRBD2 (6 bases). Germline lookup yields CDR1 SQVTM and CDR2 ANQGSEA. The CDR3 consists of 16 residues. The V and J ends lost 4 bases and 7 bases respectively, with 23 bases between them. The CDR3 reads CSVGAGSTARANEQFF. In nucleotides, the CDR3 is TGCAGCGTTGGGGCGGGGAGTACGGCTAGGGCAAATGAGCAGTTCTTC.

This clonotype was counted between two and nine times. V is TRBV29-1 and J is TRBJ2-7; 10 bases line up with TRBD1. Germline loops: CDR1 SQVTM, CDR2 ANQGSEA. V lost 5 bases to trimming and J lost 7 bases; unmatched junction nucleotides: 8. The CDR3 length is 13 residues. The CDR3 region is CSVSGTGVWEQYF. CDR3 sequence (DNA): TGCAGCGTTTCCGGGACAGGGGTTTGGGAGCAGTACTTC.

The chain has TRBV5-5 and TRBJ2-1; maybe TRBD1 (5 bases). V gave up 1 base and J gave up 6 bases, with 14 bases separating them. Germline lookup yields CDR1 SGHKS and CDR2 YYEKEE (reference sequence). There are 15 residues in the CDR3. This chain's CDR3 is CASSLSWGVGNEQFF. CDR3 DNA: TGTGCCAGCAGCTTGTCGTGGGGCGTCGGCAATGAGCAGTTCTTC.

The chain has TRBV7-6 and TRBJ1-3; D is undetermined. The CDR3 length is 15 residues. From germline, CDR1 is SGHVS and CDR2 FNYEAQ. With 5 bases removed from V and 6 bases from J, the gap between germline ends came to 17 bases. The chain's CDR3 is CASSLTYGRLNTIYF. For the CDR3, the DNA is TGTGCCAGCAGCCTAACTTACGGGCGACTAAACACCATATATTTT.

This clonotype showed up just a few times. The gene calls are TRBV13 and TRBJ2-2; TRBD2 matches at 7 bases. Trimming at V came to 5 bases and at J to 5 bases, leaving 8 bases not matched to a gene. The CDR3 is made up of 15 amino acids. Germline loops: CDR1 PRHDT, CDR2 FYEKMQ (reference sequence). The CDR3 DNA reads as TGTGCCAGCAGCCCAGGACTAGTAGGGACCGGGGAGCTGTTTTTT. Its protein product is CASSPGLVGTGELFF.

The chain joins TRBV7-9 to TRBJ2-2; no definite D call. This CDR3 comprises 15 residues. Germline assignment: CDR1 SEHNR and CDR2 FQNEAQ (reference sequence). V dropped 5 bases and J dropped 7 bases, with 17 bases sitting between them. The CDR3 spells CASSQRLKTGGELFF. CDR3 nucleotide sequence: TGTGCCAGCAGCCAACGCCTCAAGACGGGCGGGGAGCTGTTTTTT.

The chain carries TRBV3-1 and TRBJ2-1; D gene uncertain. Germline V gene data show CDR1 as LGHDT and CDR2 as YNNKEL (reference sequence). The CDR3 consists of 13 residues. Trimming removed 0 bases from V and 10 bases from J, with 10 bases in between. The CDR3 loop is CASSQDLESEQFF. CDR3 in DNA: TGTGCCAGCAGCCAAGATTTAGAGTCAGAGCAGTTCTTC.

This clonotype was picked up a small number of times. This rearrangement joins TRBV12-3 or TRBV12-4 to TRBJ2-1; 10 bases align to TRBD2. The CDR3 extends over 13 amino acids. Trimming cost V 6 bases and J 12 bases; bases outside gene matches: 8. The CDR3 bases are TGTGCCAGCAGCCGCCCTAGCGGGGGTCGGCAGTTCTTC. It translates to CASSRPSGGRQFF.

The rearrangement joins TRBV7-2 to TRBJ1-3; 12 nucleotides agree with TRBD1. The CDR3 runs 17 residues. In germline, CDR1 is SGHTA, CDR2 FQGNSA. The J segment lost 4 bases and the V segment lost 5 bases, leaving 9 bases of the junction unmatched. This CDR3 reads CASSVSRDRGHGNTIYF. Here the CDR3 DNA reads TGTGCCAGCAGCGTAAGCCGGGACAGGGGGCACGGAAACACCATATATTTT.

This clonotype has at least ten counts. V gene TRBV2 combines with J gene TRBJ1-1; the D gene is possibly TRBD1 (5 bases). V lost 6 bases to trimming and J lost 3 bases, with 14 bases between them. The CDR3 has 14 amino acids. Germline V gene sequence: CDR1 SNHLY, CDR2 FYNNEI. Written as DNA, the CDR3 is TGTGCCAGCAGCCCTCTGGGGCCGGACACTGAAGCTTTCTTT. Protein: CASSPLGPDTEAFF.

The CDR3 DNA sequence: TGCAGCGTATTGGGGGATGGGGCCAACGTCCTGACTTTC. Its protein product is CSVLGDGANVLTF. The V gene is TRBV29-1, the J gene TRBJ2-6; the D call may be TRBD1 or TRBD2 (5 bases each). This CDR3 is built from 13 residues. V was shortened by 6 bases and J by 3 bases, with 9 bases between the two germline ends. The V gene's germline CDR1 is SQVTM and CDR2 ANQGSEA.

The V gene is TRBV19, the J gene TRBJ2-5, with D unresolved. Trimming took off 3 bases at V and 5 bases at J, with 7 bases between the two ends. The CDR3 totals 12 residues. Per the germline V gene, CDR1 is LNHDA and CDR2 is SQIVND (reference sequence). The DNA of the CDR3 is TGTGCCAGTAGTATGAATTTGGAGACCCAGTACTTC. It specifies CASSMNLETQYF.

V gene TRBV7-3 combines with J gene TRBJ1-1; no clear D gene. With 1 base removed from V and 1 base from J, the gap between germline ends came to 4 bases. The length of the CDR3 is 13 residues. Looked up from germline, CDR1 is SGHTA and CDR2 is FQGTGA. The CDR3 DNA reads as TGTGCCAGCAGCTTAATGCGGAACACTGAAGCTTTCTTT. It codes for CASSLMRNTEAFF.

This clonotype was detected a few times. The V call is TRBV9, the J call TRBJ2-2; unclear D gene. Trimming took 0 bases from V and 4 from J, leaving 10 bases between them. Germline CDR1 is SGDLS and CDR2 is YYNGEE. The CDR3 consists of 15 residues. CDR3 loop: CASSVDVSRTGELFF. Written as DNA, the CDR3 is TGTGCCAGCAGCGTAGATGTCAGTCGCACCGGGGAGCTGTTTTTT.

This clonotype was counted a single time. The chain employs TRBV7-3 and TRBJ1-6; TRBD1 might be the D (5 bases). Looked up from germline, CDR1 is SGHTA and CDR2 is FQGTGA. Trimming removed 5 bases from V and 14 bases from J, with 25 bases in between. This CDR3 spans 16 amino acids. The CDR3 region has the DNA TGTGCCAGCAGCCCCCGATCAAGGGGCCAAGGCGGGGCCCTCCACTTT. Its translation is CASSPRSRGQGGALHF.

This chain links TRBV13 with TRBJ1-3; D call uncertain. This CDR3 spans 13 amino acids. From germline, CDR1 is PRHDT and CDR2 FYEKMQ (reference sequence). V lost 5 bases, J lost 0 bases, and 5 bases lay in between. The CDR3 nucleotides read TGTGCCAGCAGCCACAGCTCTGGAAACACCATATATTTT. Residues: CASSHSSGNTIYF.

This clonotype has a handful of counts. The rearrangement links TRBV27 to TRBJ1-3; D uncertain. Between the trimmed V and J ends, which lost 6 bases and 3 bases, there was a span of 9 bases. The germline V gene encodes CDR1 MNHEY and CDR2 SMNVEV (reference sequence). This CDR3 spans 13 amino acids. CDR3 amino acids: CASRSSGGNTIYF. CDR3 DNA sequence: TGTGCCAGCAGGTCCAGCGGTGGAAACACCATATATTTT.

DNA for the CDR3: TGCAGTGTGGAAGGGGCAGTGAACGCTTATGAGCAGTACTTC. It encodes CSVEGAVNAYEQYF. J is TRBJ2-7 and V is TRBV20-1, with D maybe TRBD1 (5 bases). Germline V gene sequence: CDR1 DFQATT, CDR2 SNEGSKA (reference sequence). The germline V and J ends were trimmed by 7 bases and 7 bases, with 23 bases remaining between them. CDR3 length equals 14 residues.

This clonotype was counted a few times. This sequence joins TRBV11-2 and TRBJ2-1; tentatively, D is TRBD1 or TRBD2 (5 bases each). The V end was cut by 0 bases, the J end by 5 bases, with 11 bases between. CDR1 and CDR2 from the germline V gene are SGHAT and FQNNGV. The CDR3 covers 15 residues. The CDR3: CASSLDTGLDNEQFF. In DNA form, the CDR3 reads TGTGCCAGCAGCTTAGACACGGGGCTGGACAATGAGCAGTTCTTC.

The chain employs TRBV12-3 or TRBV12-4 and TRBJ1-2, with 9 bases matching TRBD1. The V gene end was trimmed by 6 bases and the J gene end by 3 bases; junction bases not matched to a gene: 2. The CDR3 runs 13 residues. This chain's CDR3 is CASRRQGDYGYTF. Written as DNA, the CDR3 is TGTGCCAGCAGACGACAGGGGGACTATGGCTACACCTTC.

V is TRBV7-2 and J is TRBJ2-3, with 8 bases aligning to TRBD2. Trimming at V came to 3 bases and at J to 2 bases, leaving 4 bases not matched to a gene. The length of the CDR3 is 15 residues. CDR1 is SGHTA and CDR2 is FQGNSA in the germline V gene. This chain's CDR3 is CASSFSGTYTDTQYF. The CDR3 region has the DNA TGTGCCAGCAGCTTTAGCGGGACCTACACAGATACGCAGTATTTT.

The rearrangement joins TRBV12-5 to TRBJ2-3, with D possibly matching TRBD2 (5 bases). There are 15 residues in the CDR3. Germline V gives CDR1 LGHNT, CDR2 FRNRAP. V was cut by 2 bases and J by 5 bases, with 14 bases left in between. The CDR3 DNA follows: TGTGCTAGTGGTTTGTCAAGGGTAGAGGGAGATACGCAGTATTTT. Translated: CASGLSRVEGDTQYF. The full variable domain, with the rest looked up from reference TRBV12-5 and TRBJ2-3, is DARVTQTPRHKVTEMGQEVTMRCQPILGHNTVFWYRQTMMQGLELLAYFRNRAPLDDSGMPKDRFSAEMPDATLATLKIQPSEPRDSAVYFCASGLSRVEGDTQYFGPGTRLTVL.

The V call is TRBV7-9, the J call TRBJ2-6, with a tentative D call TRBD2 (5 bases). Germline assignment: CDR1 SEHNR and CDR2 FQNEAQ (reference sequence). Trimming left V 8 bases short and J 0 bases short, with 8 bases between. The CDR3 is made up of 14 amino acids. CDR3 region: CASGLSSGANVLTF. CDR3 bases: TGTGCCAGCGGACTGTCCTCTGGGGCCAACGTCCTGACTTTC.

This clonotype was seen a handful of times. The CDR3 protein is CASSPQGDTEAFF. The CDR3 DNA sequence: TGTGCCAGCAGCCCGCAGGGGGACACTGAAGCTTTCTTT. The rearrangement links TRBV7-3 to TRBJ1-1; 7 bases align to TRBD1. The CDR3 length is 13 residues. The trim removed 5 bases at V and 3 bases at J, leaving 3 bases unmatched. CDR1 is SGHTA and CDR2 is FQGTGA in the germline V gene.

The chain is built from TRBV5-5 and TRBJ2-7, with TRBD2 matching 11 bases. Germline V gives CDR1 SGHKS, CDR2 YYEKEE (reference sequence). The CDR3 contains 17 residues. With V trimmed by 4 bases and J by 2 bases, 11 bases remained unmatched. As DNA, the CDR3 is TGTGCCAGCAGCGGGTCCCTTAGCGGGAGGGAAGCCTACGAGCAGTACTTC. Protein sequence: CASSGSLSGREAYEQYF.

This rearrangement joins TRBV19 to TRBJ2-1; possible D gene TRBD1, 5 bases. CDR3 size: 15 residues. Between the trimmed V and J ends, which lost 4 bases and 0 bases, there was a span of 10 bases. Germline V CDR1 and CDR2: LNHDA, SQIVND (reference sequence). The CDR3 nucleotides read TGTGCCAGTAGTACAGGGATGGGCTCCTACAATGAGCAGTTCTTC. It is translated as CASSTGMGSYNEQFF. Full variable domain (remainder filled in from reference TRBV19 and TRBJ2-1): DGGITQSPKYLFRKEGQNVTLSCEQNLNHDAMYWYRQDPGQGLRLIYYSQIVNDFQKGDIAEGYSVSREKKESFPLTVTSAQKNPTAFYLCASSTGMGSYNEQFFGPGTRLTVL.

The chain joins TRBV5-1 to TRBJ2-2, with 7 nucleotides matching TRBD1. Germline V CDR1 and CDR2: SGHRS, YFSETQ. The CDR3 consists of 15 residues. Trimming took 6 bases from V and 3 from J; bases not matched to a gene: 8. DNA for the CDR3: TGCGCCAGCAAACGACAGGGTGCAGACACCGGGGAGCTGTTTTTT. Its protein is CASKRQGADTGELFF.